What follows are 5 T cell receptor beta chains derived from one specimen sequenced in a study of fetal regulatory T cell absence and autoimmunity (dated by TCRdb to 2017 to 2019). Library method: the immunoSEQ multiplex PCR assay. TCRdb limited this immuneACCESS table to in-frame rearrangements with V and J called. A share of clones is missing; checked studies link under half to unresolved V genes, and the rest is unexplained. In this sample the table shows about 95,000 clones, roughly 78% of which occur a single time. The biggest ten clones account for roughly 2% of the sample. Sample: pancreas tissue. The receptors shown here come from a male donor with IPEX syndrome.

The genes are TRBV29-1 and TRBJ1-2, with D hard to call. V lost 4 bases and J lost 3, with 9 bases in between. There are 12 residues in the CDR3. The germline CDR1 and CDR2 sequences are SQVTM and ANQGSEA. CDR3 protein: CSVVATDYGYTF. CDR3 DNA: TGCAGCGTTGTGGCCACCGACTATGGCTACACCTTC.

The chain combines TRBV7-6 with TRBJ1-3; the D is unclear. The germline V and J ends were trimmed by 5 bases and 0 bases, with 11 bases remaining between them. This CDR3 has 15 residues. Germline V CDR1 and CDR2: SGHVS, FNYEAQ. The chain's CDR3 is CASSPRRFSGNTIYF. The CDR3 nucleotides read TGTGCCAGCAGCCCACGGCGGTTCTCTGGAAACACCATATATTTT.

This chain uses TRBV30 with TRBJ1-3; D possibly corresponds to TRBD1 (5 bases). The germline gives CDR1 GTSNPN, CDR2 SVGIG (reference sequence). The V gene lost 5 bases and the J gene lost 0 bases, with 14 bases spanning the gap. CDR3 length equals 15 residues. The CDR3 loop reads CAWGSGRRSGNTIYF. The DNA for the CDR3 is TGTGCCTGGGGATCGGGACGCCGCTCTGGAAACACCATATATTTT. Full variable domain (missing parts from reference TRBV30 and TRBJ1-3): SQTIHQWPATLVQPVGSPLSLECTVEGTSNPNLYWYRQAAGRGLQLLFYSVGIGQISSEVPQNLSASRPQDRQFILSSKKLLLSDSGFYLCAWGSGRRSGNTIYFGEGSWLTVV.

This chain connects TRBV7-2 to TRBJ1-1; TRBD1 matches 8 bases. Germline assignment: CDR1 SGHTA and CDR2 FQGNSA. The V and J ends lost 1 base and 7 bases, in that order; junction bases with no gene match: 2. The CDR3 is made up of 13 amino acids. The CDR3 nucleotides read TGTGCCAGCAGCTTAGGAGGACAGGGTGAAGCTTTCTTT. Translated, it gives CASSLGGQGEAFF.

The chain links TRBV7-9 to TRBJ2-7, with D unresolved. The CDR3 spans 14 residues. The V end was cut by 3 bases, the J end by 0 bases, with 9 bases between. Germline V gene lookup returns CDR1 SEHNR and CDR2 FQNEAQ (reference sequence). The CDR3 coding sequence is TGTGCCAGCAGCTTCGGCAGCTCCTCCTACGAGCAGTACTTC. It codes for CASSFGSSSYEQYF.